These 19 T cell receptor beta chains share one sample of origin, sequenced in a study of T cells after yellow fever vaccination. TCRdb used MiXCR to reprocess the 5' RACE reads, holding one entry per CDR3 protein. The data contain just under 600,000 distinct CDR3 sequences, approximately 13% of them singletons. The sample was PBMCs, taken on the day of the yellow fever booster vaccination. These receptors were obtained from a man aged 25 to 40 who received the YFV17D yellow fever vaccine.

The rearrangement uses TRBV19 and TRBJ2-3; D assignment may be TRBD1 or TRBD2 (5 bases each). Germline V gives CDR1 LNHDA, CDR2 SQIVND (reference sequence). The CDR3 loop spans 15 amino acids. V dropped 9 bases and J dropped 3 bases, with 19 bases sitting between them. The CDR3 DNA is TGTGCCAGCCGAGGGTCCGACTACAGGACAGATACGCAGTATTTT. This gives the protein CASRGSDYRTDTQYF.

The chain has TRBV2 and TRBJ2-2; D may be TRBD1 (6 bases). Germline values: CDR1 SNHLY, CDR2 FYNNEI. Trimming took off 7 bases at V and 3 bases at J, with 12 bases between the two ends. The CDR3 loop spans 14 amino acids. The chain's CDR3 is CASKWGPDTGELFF. Here the CDR3 DNA reads TGTGCCAGCAAGTGGGGGCCGGACACCGGGGAGCTGTTTTTT.

This clonotype appeared once. This chain links TRBV27 with TRBJ2-5; TRBD2 matches at 13 bases. Per the germline V gene, CDR1 is MNHEY and CDR2 is SMNVEV (reference sequence). The CDR3 sequence is 16 residues long. Trimming at V came to 7 bases and at J to 6 bases, leaving 11 bases not matched to a gene. CDR3: CASTGRTSGRAKTQYF. CDR3 sequence (DNA): TGTGCCAGCACCGGACGAACTAGCGGGAGGGCCAAGACCCAGTACTTC.

This clonotype was found a few times. The rearrangement links TRBV28 to TRBJ1-2; tentative D call: TRBD1 (5 bases). Trimming removed 3 bases from V and 7 bases from J, with 12 bases in between. CDR1 and CDR2 (germline): MDHEN, SYDVKM. CDR3 length equals 13 residues. DNA of the CDR3: TGTGCCAGCAGTTTGGGGGGTTTGGGTGGCTACACCTTC. Its protein product is CASSLGGLGGYTF.

The chain has TRBV5-1 and TRBJ2-7; possibly TRBD2 for D (7 bases). V lost 2 bases to trimming and J lost 2 bases, with 20 bases between them. The V gene's germline CDR1 is SGHRS and CDR2 YFSETQ. This CDR3 is 17 amino acids long. In DNA form, the CDR3 reads TGCGCCAGCAGCTTAAGGGGGGCCTCCGGACTAGCCTACGAGCAGTACTTC. It translates to CASSLRGASGLAYEQYF.

This clonotype was observed a handful of times. This chain uses TRBV12-3 or TRBV12-4 with TRBJ2-3; D gene unclear. The CDR3 sequence is 15 residues long. Trimming removed 6 bases from V and 0 bases from J, with 13 bases in between. In DNA form, the CDR3 reads TGTGCCAGCAGCTCCCGGCAGGTTAGCACAGATACGCAGTATTTT. Residues: CASSSRQVSTDTQYF.

This clonotype was recorded a few times. This chain uses TRBV5-1 with TRBJ2-1; D tentatively reads TRBD1 or TRBD2 (6 bases each). Germline V CDR1 and CDR2: SGHRS, YFSETQ. The CDR3 is made up of 16 amino acids. V lost 4 bases and J 6 bases, leaving 20 bases between the germline ends. The CDR3 region is CASSPTLRGARNEQFF. The CDR3 region has the DNA TGCGCCAGCAGCCCCACCCTAAGGGGGGCGCGCAATGAGCAGTTCTTC. Full variable domain (remainder filled in from reference TRBV5-1 and TRBJ2-1): KAGVTQTPRYLIKTRGQQVTLSCSPISGHRSVSWYQQTPGQGLQFLFEYFSETQRNKGNFPGRFSGRQFSNSRSEMNVSTLELGDSALYLCASSPTLRGARNEQFFGPGTRLTVL.

This clonotype was observed a handful of times. The chain is built from TRBV20-1 and TRBJ2-7; 8 bases align to TRBD2. The CDR3 runs 14 residues. Trimming cost V 5 bases and J 4 bases; bases outside gene matches: 10. Germline V gives CDR1 DFQATT, CDR2 SNEGSKA (reference sequence). CDR3 coding DNA: TGCAGTGCTTTAGGTTTCGGGAGGGGGTACGAGCAGTACTTC. The encoded protein is CSALGFGRGYEQYF.

This clonotype has a count of ten or more. The rearrangement links TRBV9 to TRBJ2-1; D uncertain. The CDR3 runs 14 residues. Germline CDR1 is SGDLS and CDR2 is YYNGEE. V lost 0 bases and J 7 bases, leaving 11 bases between the germline ends. CDR3 amino acids: CASSVAMAANEQFF. The CDR3 DNA follows: TGTGCCAGCAGCGTAGCTATGGCGGCAAATGAGCAGTTCTTC. Variable domain in full (rest from reference TRBV9 and TRBJ2-1): DSGVTQTPKHLITATGQRVTLRCSPRSGDLSVYWYQQSLDQGLQFLIQYYNGEERAKGNILERFSAQQFPDLHSELNLSSLELGDSALYFCASSVAMAANEQFFGPGTRLTVL.

A few counts support this clonotype. V usage is TRBV20-1 and J usage is TRBJ2-1, with D perhaps matching TRBD2 (6 bases). Germline-derived CDR1 and CDR2 are DFQATT and SNEGSKA (reference sequence). The CDR3 totals 15 residues. Trimming took off 0 bases at V and 4 bases at J, with 13 bases between the two ends. CDR3 nucleotides: TGCAGTGCTAGAGATGAGGGTGGGGGGTACAATGAGCAGTTCTTC. Its translation is CSARDEGGGYNEQFF.

This clonotype showed up just a few times. V gene TRBV6-5 combines with J gene TRBJ2-1, with 7 bases fitting TRBD1. The V segment lost 4 bases and the J segment 5 bases; nucleotides outside the gene matches: 11. This CDR3 has 16 residues. Germline CDR1 and CDR2: MNHEY and SVGAGI. The CDR3, as DNA: TGTGCCAGCAGTTCTTACAGGGGACCCACCGACAATGAGCAGTTCTTC. This encodes CASSSYRGPTDNEQFF.

The CDR3 DNA is TGTGCCAGCTCACCTTCACAGGTTTACGAGCAGTACTTC. It codes for CASSPSQVYEQYF. The chain combines TRBV18 with TRBJ2-7, with a tentative D call TRBD1 (5 bases). This CDR3 is built from 13 residues. Per the germline V gene, CDR1 is KGHSH and CDR2 is LQKENI. The V and J ends lost 3 bases and 4 bases respectively, with 10 bases between them. The complete variable domain, with remaining parts taken from reference TRBV18 and TRBJ2-7, reads NAGVMQNPRHLVRRRGQEARLRCSPMKGHSHVYWYRQLPEEGLKFMVYLQKENIIDESGMPKERFSAEFPKEGPSILRIQQVVRGDSAAYFCASSPSQVYEQYFGPGTRLTVT.

This clonotype has only a few counts. This chain links TRBV30 with TRBJ2-1; D unclear. V was clipped by 3 bases and J by 6 bases, with 9 bases between them. The CDR3 contains 12 residues. Germline lookup yields CDR1 GTSNPN and CDR2 SVGIG (reference sequence). The CDR3 DNA is TGTGCCTGGAGCCCATTTAGCAATGAGCAGTTCTTC. Translated, it gives CAWSPFSNEQFF.

This clonotype has a handful of counts. The V gene is TRBV12-3 or TRBV12-4, the J gene TRBJ2-3, with 8 bases aligning to TRBD2. The V segment lost 7 bases and the J segment 0 bases; nucleotides outside the gene matches: 6. The CDR3 contains 15 residues. In DNA form, the CDR3 reads TGTGCCAGCACCCTCGGACTAGCCAGCACAGATACGCAGTATTTT. Translating it yields CASTLGLASTDTQYF.

This clonotype appeared a few times. This chain joins TRBV20-1 and TRBJ2-7, with 13 bases fitting TRBD2. J was trimmed by 2 bases and V by 5 bases; bases with no gene match: 3. The CDR3 has 14 amino acids. In germline, CDR1 is DFQATT, CDR2 SNEGSKA (reference sequence). For the CDR3, the DNA is TGCAGTGCTTCCGGGACTAGCGGGACCTACGAGCAGTACTTC. Amino acids: CSASGTSGTYEQYF.

This clonotype has just a few counts. The rearrangement links TRBV20-1 to TRBJ1-5; D not resolved. The germline CDR1 and CDR2 sequences are DFQATT and SNEGSKA (reference sequence). V shed 0 bases and J shed 3 bases, with 6 bases lying between them. The CDR3 spans 13 residues. The CDR3 region has the DNA TGCAGTGCTAGAGACAGCTACAATCAGCCCCAGCATTTT. It translates to CSARDSYNQPQHF.

This clonotype was counted a few times. The V call is TRBV12-3 or TRBV12-4, the J call TRBJ2-3; 7 bases are shared with TRBD2. Germline trimming cut 7 bases from V and 6 bases from J; bases unmatched to any gene: 16. The CDR3 is made up of 16 amino acids. CDR3: CASTPQGGGRRDTQYF. DNA for the CDR3: TGTGCCAGCACCCCCCAAGGCGGCGGGAGAAGGGATACGCAGTATTTT.

V and J are TRBV12-5 and TRBJ2-1; unclear D gene. Per germline, CDR1 LGHNT and CDR2 FRNRAP. The CDR3 totals 12 residues. V dropped 6 bases and J dropped 2 bases, with 5 bases sitting between them. CDR3 residues: CASGPPYNEQFF. DNA for the CDR3: TGTGCTAGTGGCCCCCCCTACAATGAGCAGTTCTTC.

This clonotype was detected only a few times. The CDR3 loop reads CSVEVLETQYF. CDR3 DNA: TGCAGCGTTGAAGTTCTAGAGACCCAGTACTTC. This chain links TRBV29-1 with TRBJ2-5; D gene uncertain. Germline V gene lookup returns CDR1 SQVTM and CDR2 ANQGSEA. This CDR3 is built from 11 residues. V was clipped by 1 base and J by 4 bases, with 4 bases between them.